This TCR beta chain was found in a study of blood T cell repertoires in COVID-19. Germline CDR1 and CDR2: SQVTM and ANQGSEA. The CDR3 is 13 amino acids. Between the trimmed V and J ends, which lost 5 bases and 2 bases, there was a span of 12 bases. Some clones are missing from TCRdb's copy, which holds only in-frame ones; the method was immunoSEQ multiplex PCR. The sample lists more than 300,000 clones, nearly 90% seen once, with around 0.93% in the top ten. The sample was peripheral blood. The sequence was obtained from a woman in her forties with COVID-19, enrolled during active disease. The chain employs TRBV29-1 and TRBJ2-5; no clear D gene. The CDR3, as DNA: TGCAGCGTTCGTCAGTTTATTCAAGAGACCCAGTACTTC. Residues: CSVRQFIQETQYF.